This T cell receptor (beta chain) is from a study of blood T cell repertoires in COVID-19. About the research overall: There were acute and convalescent COVID-19 samples, and they came from the United States, Italy and Spain. Sources were T cells, B-cell-depleted T cells, or PBMCs; the material itself was cDNA or gDNA.

In the source study's methods: Amplification from reference gene primers served as the basis for estimated nucleated cell counts. The table came from immunoSEQ multiplex PCR; TCRdb's copy has only in-frame clones and leaves some out. V, J and clone size reflect that table, while D and trimming were determined from the DNA. The sample has 30,000 to 50,000 clones, around 80% seen once. The junction had 4 bases not matched to a gene; V was cut back by 4 bases and J by 4 bases. The CDR3 extends over 15 amino acids. Per germline, CDR1 LGHNA and CDR2 YSLEER. The V and J genes are TRBV4-3 and TRBJ2-7; 13 nucleotides line up with TRBD2. The origin of this receptor is an elderly man with active or convalescent COVID-19. The sequencing input was peripheral blood. CDR3 sequence reads: CASSPRLAGGYEQYF. DNA of the CDR3: TGCGCCAGCAGCCCGCGACTAGCGGGGGGTTACGAGCAGTACTTC.